The entry that follows covers one T cell receptor beta chain sequence. The clone's antigen remains unknown. Base-call qualities are not available, and no considerably larger clone is one nucleotide away. A FACSAria II was used to sort memory CD4+ T cells, defined as single viable CD3+CD4+CD8-CD45RO+ cells. CMV serostatus was assessed using a Roche Elecsys assay, by which serum IgG against CMV pp150, pp28, p38 and p52 was detected. After thawing, total CD4+ T cells were enriched by positive selection with CD4 magnetic microbeads. Samples originated from another study that specifically interrogated the CD4+ T cell memory repertoire. Following standard operating procedures, peripheral blood mononuclear cells were isolated and cryopreserved, while serum was kept at -80 degrees C. CD3-PerCP (BW264/56), CD4-APC (RPA-T4), CD45RO-PE (UCHT1) and CD8-Pacific Orange (3B5) antibodies were used for staining, and non-viable cells were excluded with Sytox blue.

This specimen comes from a study of memory CD4+ T cells and cytomegalovirus serostatus (dated by TCRdb to the late 2010s). For context, the study as a whole: The cohort included approximately 35 healthy adults from Belgium, of whom 9 were CMV seropositive and approximately 25 were CMV seronegative. The study sequenced CD4+ memory TCRbeta repertoires of a Belgian cohort with known cytomegalovirus serostatus to replicate a published TCR-based CMV serostatus classifier. Overall results and qualifications from the work: On the Belgian cohort, the classifier based on the original framework reached a median bootstrapped AUC of roughly 0.96, with a 95% CI of 0.76-1.00. Among the roughly 160 previously reported CMV-associated TCRbeta sequences, about 71 showed up in the CD4+ memory repertoires, with each one found in between one and five individuals. The results were read as suggesting that the CMV-associated TCR signature is, for the most part, present in the CD4+ memory repertoire. Only CD4+CD45RO+ memory cells were sequenced, in contrast to the original study, which included naive and memory CD4+ and CD8+ populations. CMV serostatus prediction reached a median bootstrapped AUC of approximately 0.96 with the original framework and just over 0.9 with a US-trained random forest.

Genomic DNA was extracted from sorted cells with the Quick-DNA Microprep Kit. TCRbeta DNA was amplified with the immunoSEQ hsTCRbeta kit following the manufacturer's protocol. An Illumina MiSeq instrument was used to sequence the TCRbeta libraries. As for the authors' bioinformatics: Removing out-of-frame sequences left approximately 2,000,000 distinct TCRbeta sequences, an average of around 67,000 per individual. Each individual was scored by the count of 150 to 200 previously reported CMV-associated TCRbeta sequences and the total productive distinct TCRbeta count. A beta-binomial model was reimplemented in Python, and scikit-learn random forests with default parameters were trained on data from the US cohort. Classifier performance on the Belgian cohort was reported as the median AUC with percentile confidence intervals calculated over 10,000 bootstrap iterations. TCRdb mirrors the immuneACCESS table, restricted to in-frame sequences. Some clones are absent from its copies; in checked studies, under half trace to an unresolved V gene, and the reason for the others is unknown. V and J calls plus clone size are reproduced from that table; the DNA served to infer D and trimming. The table for this sample lists about 100,000 clones; about 80% of them were counted only once. Together, the top ten hold approximately 4% of the sample.

Its CDR3 holds 12 amino acids, cysteine through phenylalanine. The kept DNA is CDR3 alone, 36 bases in frame from the first base. CDR1 SGHVS and CDR2 FNYEAQ are derived from the germline V gene. V drops 5 bases and J drops 2 bases, leaving 5 bases in between. The specimen was memory CD4+ T cells from blood. The chain is made from TRBV7-6 and TRBJ2-3; the D gene assignment is ambiguous. This sequence was found in an adult in good health and CMV-seropositive. The nucleotides are TGTGCCAGCAGCCCTACCACAGATACGCAGTATTTT. This codes for CASSPTTDTQYF.